These 10 T cell receptor beta chains share one sample of origin, sequenced in a study of regulatory T cells in long-lasting Graves disease. Construction of TCR beta libraries relied on iRepertoire HTBI primers and on Arm-PCR targeting CDR3 regions. MiXCR, applied by TCRdb to the multiplex PCR reads, yields one record per CDR3 protein. The sample lists 450,000 or so distinct CDR3 sequences; around a fifth were seen once. Documented time point: persistent/refractory GD, antithyroid drugs over 5 years with positive TRAb. Isolated PBMC RNA provided the starting material for the TCR library. Sequences were derived from peripheral blood mononuclear cells (PBMCs), sampled when the disease was refractory, from a patient treated with antithyroid drugs. The receptor set was obtained from a female donor with Graves disease.

The rearrangement uses TRBV28 and TRBJ2-5; D is unresolved. CDR1 and CDR2 (germline): MDHEN, SYDVKM. The CDR3 extends over 13 amino acids. The V end was cut by 7 bases, the J end by 0 bases, with 9 bases between. CDR3 region: CASTPGHQETQYF. CDR3 sequence (DNA): TGTGCCAGCACCCCCGGCCACCAAGAGACCCAGTACTTC.

In this sample, this clonotype turned up once. The chain recombines TRBV29-1 with TRBJ1-1, with D possibly matching TRBD1 (5 bases). The V gene lost 5 bases and the J gene lost 4 bases, with 14 bases spanning the gap. CDR1 and CDR2 (germline): SQVTM, ANQGSEA. This CDR3 region has 13 residues. Here the CDR3 reads CSVKKSGGTEAFF. CDR3 sequence (DNA): TGCAGCGTTAAGAAGTCCGGGGGCACTGAAGCTTTCTTT.

This clonotype was counted ten times or more. This sequence joins TRBV28 and TRBJ2-5; TRBD1 aligns across 10 bases. CDR3 length: 15 residues. V lost 6 bases and J lost 2; bases outside the gene matches: 6. The germline V gene has CDR1 MDHEN and CDR2 SYDVKM. The DNA for the CDR3 is TGTGCCAGCAGATCCGGGACAGGGGTGCAAGAGACCCAGTACTTC. Its protein product is CASRSGTGVQETQYF.

This clonotype was seen at least ten times. V usage is TRBV28 and J usage is TRBJ2-3, with D tentatively TRBD2 (7 bases). Germline values: CDR1 MDHEN, CDR2 SYDVKM. Trimming stripped 6 bases from V and 5 bases from J, with 18 bases between. The CDR3 runs 15 residues. The CDR3 protein is CASRTTAGQVDTQYF. The CDR3 DNA is TGTGCCAGCAGGACAACAGCGGGACAAGTAGATACGCAGTATTTT.

Many counts were recorded for this clonotype. The genes are TRBV7-9 and TRBJ1-2; no clear D. V lost 1 base, J lost 2 bases, and 8 bases lay in between. This CDR3 is built from 14 residues. CDR1 SEHNR and CDR2 FQNEAQ come from the germline V gene (reference sequence). The CDR3 nucleotides read TGTGCCAGCAGCTTAGAACCAGCGAACTATGGCTACACCTTC. It encodes CASSLEPANYGYTF. Looking up the rest from reference TRBV7-9 and TRBJ1-2 gives the full variable domain: DTGVSQNPRHKITKRGQNVTFRCDPISEHNRLYWYRQTLGQGPEFLTYFQNEAQLEKSRLLSDRFSAERPKGSFSTLEIQRTEQGDSAMYLCASSLEPANYGYTFGSGTRLTVV.

The genes are TRBV6-5 and TRBJ1-1; no clear D gene. Germline V gene sequence: CDR1 MNHEY, CDR2 SVGAGI. Trimming left V 2 bases short and J 0 bases short, with 7 bases between. This CDR3 is built from 14 residues. The CDR3 reads CASSYAGMNTEAFF. CDR3 nucleotides: TGTGCCAGCAGTTACGCTGGGATGAACACTGAAGCTTTCTTT.

This clonotype was counted at least ten times. V gene TRBV7-2 combines with J gene TRBJ1-1; 7 bases are shared with TRBD1. Per germline, CDR1 SGHTA and CDR2 FQGNSA. The length of the CDR3 is 15 residues. The J segment lost 5 bases and the V segment lost 5 bases, leaving 11 bases of the junction unmatched. The CDR3 loop reads CASSPEGAMETEAFF. The CDR3 region has the DNA TGTGCCAGCAGCCCTGAGGGGGCGATGGAAACTGAAGCTTTCTTT.

The chain joins TRBV7-2 to TRBJ2-1; no definite D call. This CDR3 is 12 amino acids long. CDR1 and CDR2 from the germline V gene are SGHTA and FQGNSA. Trimming left V 5 bases short and J 12 bases short, with 14 bases between. The CDR3 DNA follows: TGTGCCAGCAGCACATCGGCGTCCATGCAGTTCTTC. Its translation: CASSTSASMQFF.

This clonotype was observed a handful of times. The chain is built from TRBV20-1 and TRBJ2-7; 8 bases line up with TRBD2. Germline assignment: CDR1 DFQATT and CDR2 SNEGSKA (reference sequence). V gave up 3 bases and J gave up 5 bases; unmatched junction bases: 12. The length of the CDR3 is 15 residues. In DNA form, the CDR3 reads TGCAGTGCTAGTATCTTACTAGCGGAGGTGGACGAGCAGTACTTC. Protein: CSASILLAEVDEQYF.

This clonotype was detected a few times. The chain couples TRBV3-1 to TRBJ2-5; D remains unclear. CDR1 is LGHDT and CDR2 is YNNKEL in the germline V gene (reference sequence). V was pared by 0 bases and J by 5 bases, with 7 bases between. This CDR3 region has 13 residues. The CDR3 DNA is TGTGCCAGCAGCCAAGAATGGCTGGAGACCCAGTACTTC. It encodes CASSQEWLETQYF.